These 9 T cell receptor beta chains share one sample of origin, sequenced in a study of response to subunit inactivated influenza vaccine. TCRdb recomputed calls from the RT-PCR reads with MiXCR, one row per CDR3 protein. The table includes 500,000 to 600,000 distinct CDR3 sequences, 14% detected once. The sample here was PBMCs from blood, taken 12 days after vaccination. The receptors originated from a man aged 50-60 years who received an inactivated influenza vaccine.

The V and J genes are TRBV7-9 and TRBJ2-2; D unresolved. Trimming left V 5 bases short and J 6 bases short, with 7 bases between. This CDR3 contains 12 residues. Germline V gene data show CDR1 as SEHNR and CDR2 as FQNEAQ (reference sequence). This CDR3 is CASSHTAGELFF. CDR3 coding DNA: TGTGCCAGCAGCCATACCGCCGGGGAGCTGTTTTTT.

The table lists this clonotype with a count of one. The chain employs TRBV6-2 or TRBV6-3 and TRBJ1-5, with D maybe TRBD1 (6 bases). V shed 7 bases and J shed 3 bases, with 16 bases lying between them. CDR3 length: 15 amino acids. Germline CDR1 MNHEY, CDR2 SVGEGT. The CDR3 sequence: CASTSRQVYNQPQHF. In DNA, the CDR3 is TGTGCCAGCACCTCCCGACAGGTCTACAATCAGCCCCAGCATTTT.

This clonotype showed up just a few times. Here the CDR3 DNA reads TGTGCCACCAGTGATGCGCTAGCGGGGAGGGCAGAGACCCAGTACTTC. It codes for CATSDALAGRAETQYF. The V and J genes are TRBV24-1 and TRBJ2-5, with TRBD2 identical over 9 bases. V was pared by 3 bases and J by 4 bases, with 8 bases of the junction left unmatched. CDR3 length equals 16 residues. The germline V gene has CDR1 KGHDR and CDR2 SFDVKD.

The chain links TRBV7-3 to TRBJ2-1, with 9 bases fitting TRBD2. Germline CDR1 SGHTA, CDR2 FQGTGA. The CDR3 has 16 residues. J lost 9 bases, V lost 5 bases, and 14 bases had no gene match. The chain's CDR3 is CASSPSSAGGPFEQFF. CDR3 nucleotides: TGTGCCAGCAGCCCCTCGTCGGCGGGAGGGCCCTTTGAGCAGTTCTTC.

The chain uses TRBV4-1 and TRBJ2-3, with D tentatively TRBD2 (5 bases). This CDR3 contains 14 residues. The V end lost 1 base, the J end lost 6 bases, and 11 bases lay between the germline ends. CDR1 and CDR2 from the germline V gene are MGHRA and YSYEKL. CDR3 sequence: CASSQVSRADTQYF. In DNA, the CDR3 is TGCGCCAGCAGCCAAGTTTCGAGGGCGGATACGCAGTATTTT.

This clonotype was observed a few times. This chain joins TRBV20-1 and TRBJ1-5, with D possibly being TRBD1 (6 bases). The germline V and J ends were trimmed by 4 bases and 2 bases, with 12 bases remaining between them. Germline CDR1 is DFQATT and CDR2 is SNEGSKA (reference sequence). CDR3 length: 14 amino acids. The CDR3 sequence: CSATQGMGNQPQHF. The CDR3 DNA follows: TGCAGTGCTACACAGGGTATGGGCAATCAGCCCCAGCATTTT.

This clonotype was observed a few times. The J gene is TRBJ1-6, the V gene TRBV4-2; D might be TRBD1 (5 bases). The CDR3 runs to 15 residues. V lost 5 bases and J lost 0, with 8 bases in between. Germline lookup yields CDR1 LGHNA and CDR2 YNFKEQ. Here the CDR3 DNA reads TGTGCCAGCAGCAACAGGAGCTCCTATAATTCACCCCTCCACTTT. This codes for CASSNRSSYNSPLHF.

The chain couples TRBV10-3 to TRBJ2-1; 8 positions match TRBD2. Germline-derived CDR1 and CDR2 are ENHRY and SYGVKD. The CDR3 loop spans 15 amino acids. Trimming at V came to 2 bases and at J to 4 bases, leaving 4 bases not matched to a gene. DNA of the CDR3: TGTGCCATCAGTGAGGGACTAGCCCAATACAATGAGCAGTTCTTC. It is translated as CAISEGLAQYNEQFF.

The chain uses TRBV10-3 and TRBJ2-3, with TRBD2 identical over 8 bases. V shed 0 bases and J 3 bases; nucleotides not matched to a gene: 8. The CDR3 is made up of 17 amino acids. The germline V gene has CDR1 ENHRY and CDR2 SYGVKD. The CDR3 reads CAISESRERGPTDTQYF. The CDR3 DNA sequence: TGTGCCATCAGTGAGTCGAGGGAGCGGGGGCCTACAGATACGCAGTATTTT.